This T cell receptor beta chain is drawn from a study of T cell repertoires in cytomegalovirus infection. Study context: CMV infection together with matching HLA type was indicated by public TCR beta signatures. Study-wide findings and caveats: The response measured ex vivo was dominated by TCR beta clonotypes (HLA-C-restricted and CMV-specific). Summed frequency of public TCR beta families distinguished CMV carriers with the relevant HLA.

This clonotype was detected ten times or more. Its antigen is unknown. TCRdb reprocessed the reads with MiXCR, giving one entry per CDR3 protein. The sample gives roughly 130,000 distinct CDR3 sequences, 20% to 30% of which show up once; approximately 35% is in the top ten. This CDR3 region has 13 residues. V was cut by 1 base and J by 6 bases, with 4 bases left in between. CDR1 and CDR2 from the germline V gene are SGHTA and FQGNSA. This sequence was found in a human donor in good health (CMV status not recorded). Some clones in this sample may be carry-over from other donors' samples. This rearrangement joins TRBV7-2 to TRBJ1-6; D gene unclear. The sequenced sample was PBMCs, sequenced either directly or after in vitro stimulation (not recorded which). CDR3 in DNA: TGTGCCAGCAGCTTAGATACTAATTCACCCCTCCACTTT. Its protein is CASSLDTNSPLHF.